The clone carrying this T cell receptor beta chain was seen more than once but under ten times. Its antigen is not known. The protocol was immunoSEQ multiplex PCR, while the TCRdb copy is restricted to in-frame clones and leaves out a portion. The profile shows roughly 48,000 clones, 55% to 75% of them singletons. Germline V gene data show CDR1 as SNHLY and CDR2 as FYNNEI. The V end was cut by 5 bases, the J end by 5 bases, with 11 bases between. The CDR3 spans 13 residues. The data stem from a study of STAT5B mutations in CD4+ large granular lymphocyte leukemia. Study-level points and caveats: Top patient clones used TRBV06 genes more often: 8/27 versus 2/35 in controls. CD4-sorted patient repertoires seemed more clonal than healthy CD4+ repertoires.

The TCR originated in a human donor in good health. This rearrangement joins TRBV2 to TRBJ2-3; D ambiguous. Sequencing was done on a sample of CD4+ T cells from blood buffy coats. CDR3: CASSYFQEDTQYF. DNA of the CDR3: TGTGCCAGCAGTTACTTTCAAGAAGATACGCAGTATTTT.